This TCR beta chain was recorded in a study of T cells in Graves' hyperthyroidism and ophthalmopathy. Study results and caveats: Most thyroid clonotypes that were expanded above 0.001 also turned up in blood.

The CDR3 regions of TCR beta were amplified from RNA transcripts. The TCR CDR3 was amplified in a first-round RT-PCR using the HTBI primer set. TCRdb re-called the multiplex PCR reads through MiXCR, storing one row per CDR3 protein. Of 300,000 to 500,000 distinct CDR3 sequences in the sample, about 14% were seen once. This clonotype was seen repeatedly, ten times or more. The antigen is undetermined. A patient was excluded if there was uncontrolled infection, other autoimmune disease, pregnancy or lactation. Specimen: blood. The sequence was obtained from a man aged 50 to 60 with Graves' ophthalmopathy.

DNA for the CDR3: TGTGCCACCAGTGACAGAAACTTCCAAGAGACCCAGTACTTC. This gives the protein CATSDRNFQETQYF. The rearrangement joins TRBV24-1 to TRBJ2-5, with D unclear. The CDR3 consists of 14 residues. Germline V gives CDR1 KGHDR, CDR2 SFDVKD. Trimming pared 4 bases from V and 1 base from J, leaving 9 bases between.